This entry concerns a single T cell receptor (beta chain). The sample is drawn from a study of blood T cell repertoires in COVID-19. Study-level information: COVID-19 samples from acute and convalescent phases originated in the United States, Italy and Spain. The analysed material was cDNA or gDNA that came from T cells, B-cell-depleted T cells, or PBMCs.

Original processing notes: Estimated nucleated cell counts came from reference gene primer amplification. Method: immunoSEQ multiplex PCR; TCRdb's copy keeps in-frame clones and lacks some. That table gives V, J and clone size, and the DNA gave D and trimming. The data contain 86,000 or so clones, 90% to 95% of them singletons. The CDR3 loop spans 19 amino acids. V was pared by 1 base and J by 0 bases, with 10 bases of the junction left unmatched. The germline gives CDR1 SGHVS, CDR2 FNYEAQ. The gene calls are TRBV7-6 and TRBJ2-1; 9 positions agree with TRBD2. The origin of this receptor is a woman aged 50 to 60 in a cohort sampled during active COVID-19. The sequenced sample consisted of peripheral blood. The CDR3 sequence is CASSLGSSGNPSSYNEQFF. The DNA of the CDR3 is TGTGCCAGCAGCTTAGGTTCTAGCGGGAACCCTAGCTCCTACAATGAGCAGTTCTTC.